Listed below are T cell receptor beta chains from one sample, sequenced in a study of blood T cell repertoires in COVID-19. Here immunoSEQ multiplex PCR was the method, and the copy in TCRdb shows in-frame clones only, minus some. The sample lists roughly 260,000 clones, approximately 91% occurring once. Sequences were obtained from peripheral blood. Receptor source: a person aged 18 to 35 with COVID-19, enrolled during active disease. CDR3s include the opening cysteine and the closing phenylalanine or tryptophan. D genes are given only for firm matches.

D,V,CDR3
TRBD2,TRBV30,CAWSDLERRESITSTDTQYF
TRBD1,TRBV10-3,CAISPRQGATDTQYF
TRBD2,TRBV5-6,CASSLGLAGENEQFF
NA,TRBV28,CASGAGANEKLFF
NA,TRBV28,CASSFSGTFSYEQYF
NA,TRBV27,CASSPTASQGAYGYTF
NA,TRBV6-6,CASSSGETQYF
NA,TRBV6-5,CASSYSLPGEQYF
TRBD1,TRBV5-1,CASSGPGQGSDGYTF
NA,TRBV4-1,CASSLGPSYEQYF
NA,TRBV7-9,CASSFQGYLMNTEAFF
TRBD1,TRBV19,CASSPQGASYEQYF
NA,TRBV27,CASSLYRNTEAFF
TRBD2,TRBV3-1/TRBV3-2,CASSHREGTDTQYF
TRBD1,TRBV5-6,CASSSGTGFSHEQFF
TRBD1,TRBV6-2/TRBV6-3,CASSSRQGLEQFF
NA,TRBV2,CASIPRQAEGYTF
TRBD1,TRBV11-2,CASSRTGADTQYF
TRBD1,TRBV5-6,CASSPTTWDRAIIGYGYTF
TRBD1,TRBV2,CASRGDRGQPQHF
TRBD1,TRBV7-9,CASSVVKQGNEQYF
NA,TRBV28,CASSLAAVDEKLFF
TRBD1,TRBV7-2,CASSSLWTGSNEQFF
NA,TRBV5-1,CASYSGANVLTF
TRBD2,TRBV2,CASGGLPYEQYF
NA,TRBV18,CASSQDPAVGNQPQHF
TRBD1,TRBV19,CATVQNRGGFQAFF
NA,TRBV5-1,CASSPHRETGELFF
TRBD1,TRBV2,CASSLDRGRGNTIYF
TRBD2,TRBV5-1,CASSQGLAGGNEQFF
NA,TRBV27,CASSLNSLMAEAFF
NA,TRBV4-1,CASSPRQAKSNEQFF
NA,TRBV5-6,CASSLRGLRSGANVLTF
NA,TRBV7-9,CASSPERGPPYNEQFF
NA,TRBV6-1,CASSEARGMLLFF
NA,TRBV28,CASSLNLEAGNNEQYF
TRBD1,TRBV6-5,CASSTGTGEETQYF
NA,TRBV2,CASSWLEATNEKLFF
NA,TRBV11-2,CASSLALVNEQFF
NA,TRBV28,CASSLVFGTGVTEAFF
TRBD1,TRBV2,CASSVDRGRYEQYF
TRBD1,TRBV7-6,CASSSPGQDSGNTIYF
NA,TRBV3-1/TRBV3-2,CASSPRQEWTEAFF
TRBD2,TRBV6-2/TRBV6-3,CASNPSGLAGARDTQYF
NA,TRBV4-1,CASSQERKAGRANEQFF
TRBD1,TRBV27,CASSPRQGSLEQYF
NA,TRBV28,CASSPGLELAEQYF
NA,TRBV9,CASSITGTYGGELFF
NA,TRBV24-1,CATSDSAVANTEAFF
TRBD2,TRBV11-2,CASSLGTSGRIEQFF
NA,TRBV7-2,CASSLAGTSNQPQHF
TRBD2,TRBV3-1/TRBV3-2,CASSLGLAGYDRELFF
NA,TRBV10-3,CAISGGLAVAVSTDTQYF
NA,TRBV10-1,CARQGQTSSYNEQFF
NA,TRBV20-1,CSASFDEQFF